This T cell receptor (beta chain) was sequenced in a study of blood T cell repertoires in COVID-19. TCRdb's copy holds only in-frame clones and misses some; the assay was immunoSEQ multiplex PCR. The profile shows hundreds of thousands of clones, around 90% of them singletons. The trim removed 3 bases at V and 4 bases at J, leaving 8 bases unmatched. Germline lookup yields CDR1 ENHRY and CDR2 SYGVKD. The CDR3 contains 15 residues. The age range of participants was about 18 to 90 years, with residence in about 25 US areas. Cohort allocation depended upon clinical history that participants reported. This chain connects TRBV10-3 to TRBJ1-2; 7 bases are shared with TRBD1. Sequencing was done on a sample of PBMCs or T cells enriched from blood (not recorded which). The source of this sequence is a woman under 30 who had recovered from COVID-19. Here the CDR3 DNA reads TGTGCCATCAGTGAAGATTCGGGACAGTCCTATGGCTACACCTTC. Encoded protein: CAISEDSGQSYGYTF.